This T cell receptor (beta chain) was sequenced in a study of T cell repertoires in cytomegalovirus infection. At least ten counts were recorded for this clonotype. What it recognizes is unknown. Study-wide findings and caveats: Carriage of CMV together with the relevant HLA was identifiable through cumulative public TCR beta family frequency.

TCRdb reprocessed the reads via MiXCR and lists one record per CDR3 protein. In the table there are roughly 230,000 distinct CDR3 sequences, 5% to 8.5% of which are singletons. The ends were cut back, 3 bases at V and 4 bases at J, with 12 bases in the middle. CDR3 length: 15 amino acids. The germline V gene has CDR1 SGHNT and CDR2 YENEEA. The origin of this receptor is a human donor in good health (CMV status not recorded). Some clones in this sample may be carry-over from other donors' samples. The sequenced material came from PBMCs. The rearrangement uses TRBV11-3 and TRBJ2-2; D possibly corresponds to TRBD1 (5 bases). CDR3 sequence: CASSFGQGGTGELFF. CDR3 in DNA: TGTGCCAGCAGCTTCGGCCAGGGCGGCACCGGGGAGCTGTTTTTT.